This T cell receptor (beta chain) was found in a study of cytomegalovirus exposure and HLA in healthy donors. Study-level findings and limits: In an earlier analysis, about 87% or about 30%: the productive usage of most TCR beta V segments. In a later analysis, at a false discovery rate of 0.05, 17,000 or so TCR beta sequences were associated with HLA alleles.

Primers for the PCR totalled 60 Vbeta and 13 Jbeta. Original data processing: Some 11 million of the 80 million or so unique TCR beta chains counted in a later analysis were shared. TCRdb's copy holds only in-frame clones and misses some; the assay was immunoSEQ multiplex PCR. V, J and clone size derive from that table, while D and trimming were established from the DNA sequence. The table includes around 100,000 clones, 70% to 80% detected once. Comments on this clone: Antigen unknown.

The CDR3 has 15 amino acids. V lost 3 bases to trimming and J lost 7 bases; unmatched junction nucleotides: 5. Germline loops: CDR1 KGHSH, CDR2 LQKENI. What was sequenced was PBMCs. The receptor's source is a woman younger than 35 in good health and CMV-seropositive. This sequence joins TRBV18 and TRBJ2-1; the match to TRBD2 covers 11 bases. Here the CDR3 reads CASSPPGLAGNEQFF. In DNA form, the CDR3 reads TGTGCCAGCTCACCCCCCGGACTAGCGGGTAATGAGCAGTTCTTC.